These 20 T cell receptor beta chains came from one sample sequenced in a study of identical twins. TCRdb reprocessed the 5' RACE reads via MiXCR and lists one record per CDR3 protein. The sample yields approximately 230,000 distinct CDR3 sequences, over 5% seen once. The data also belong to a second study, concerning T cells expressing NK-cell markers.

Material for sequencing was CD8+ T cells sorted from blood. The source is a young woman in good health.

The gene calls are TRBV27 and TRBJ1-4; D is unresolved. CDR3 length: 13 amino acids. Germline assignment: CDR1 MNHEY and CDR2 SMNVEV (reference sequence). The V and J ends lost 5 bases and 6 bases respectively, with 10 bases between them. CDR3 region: CASSRGLYEKLFF. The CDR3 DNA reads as TGTGCCAGCAGTCGAGGACTTTATGAAAAACTGTTTTTT.

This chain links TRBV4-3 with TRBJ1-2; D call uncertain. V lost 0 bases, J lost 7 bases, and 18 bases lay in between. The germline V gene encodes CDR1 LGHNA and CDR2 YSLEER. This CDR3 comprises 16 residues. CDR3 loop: CASSQERGLTSSGYTF. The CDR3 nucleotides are TGCGCCAGCAGCCAAGAAAGAGGCTTGACGTCCTCTGGCTACACCTTC.

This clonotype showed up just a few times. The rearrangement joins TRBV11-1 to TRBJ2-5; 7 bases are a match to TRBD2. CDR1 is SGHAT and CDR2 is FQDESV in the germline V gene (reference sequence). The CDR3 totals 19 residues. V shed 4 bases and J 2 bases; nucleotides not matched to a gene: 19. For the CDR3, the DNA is TGTGCCAGCAGCTCTCTCCTTTGGAGGTCTAGCGGACTACAAGAGACCCAGTACTTC. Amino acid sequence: CASSSLLWRSSGLQETQYF.

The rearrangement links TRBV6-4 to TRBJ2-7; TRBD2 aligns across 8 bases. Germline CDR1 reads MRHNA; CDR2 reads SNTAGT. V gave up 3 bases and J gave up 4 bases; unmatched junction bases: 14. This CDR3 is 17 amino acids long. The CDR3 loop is CASSEPPPAGALYEQYF. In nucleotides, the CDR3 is TGTGCCAGCAGTGAGCCTCCCCCAGCGGGAGCCCTATACGAGCAGTACTTC.

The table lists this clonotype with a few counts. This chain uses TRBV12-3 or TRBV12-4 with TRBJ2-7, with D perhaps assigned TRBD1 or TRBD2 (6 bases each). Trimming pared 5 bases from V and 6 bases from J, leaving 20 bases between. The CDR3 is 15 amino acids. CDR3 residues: CASSPNRDFASEQYF. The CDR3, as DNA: TGTGCCAGCAGTCCAAACAGGGACTTTGCTAGCGAGCAGTACTTC.

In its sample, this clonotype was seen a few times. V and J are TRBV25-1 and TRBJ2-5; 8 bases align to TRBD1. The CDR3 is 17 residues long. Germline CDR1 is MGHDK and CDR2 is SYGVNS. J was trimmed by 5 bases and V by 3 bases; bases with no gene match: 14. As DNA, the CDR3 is TGTGCCAGCAGTGACCTAAATCGACAGGGGTGGATGGAGACCCAGTACTTC. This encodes CASSDLNRQGWMETQYF.

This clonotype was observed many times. CDR3 sequence: CSARAGNREYEKLFF. As DNA, the CDR3 is TGCAGTGCTAGAGCCGGGAACAGGGAGTATGAAAAACTGTTTTTT. J is TRBJ1-4 and V is TRBV20-1; TRBD1 might be the D (6 bases). Between the trimmed V and J ends, which lost 1 base and 6 bases, there was a span of 15 bases. Germline V CDR1 and CDR2: DFQATT, SNEGSKA (reference sequence). The CDR3 totals 15 residues.

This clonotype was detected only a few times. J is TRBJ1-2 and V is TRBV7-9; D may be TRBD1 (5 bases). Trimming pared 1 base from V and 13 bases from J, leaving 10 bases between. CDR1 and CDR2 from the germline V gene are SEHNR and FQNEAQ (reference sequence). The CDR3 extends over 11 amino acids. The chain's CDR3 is CASSLDRGSTF. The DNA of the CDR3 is TGTGCCAGCAGCTTAGACCGGGGGTCCACCTTC. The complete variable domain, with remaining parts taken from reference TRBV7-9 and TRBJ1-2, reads DTGVSQNPRHKITKRGQNVTFRCDPISEHNRLYWYRQTLGQGPEFLTYFQNEAQLEKSRLLSDRFSAERPKGSFSTLEIQRTEQGDSAMYLCASSLDRGSTFGSGTRLTVV.

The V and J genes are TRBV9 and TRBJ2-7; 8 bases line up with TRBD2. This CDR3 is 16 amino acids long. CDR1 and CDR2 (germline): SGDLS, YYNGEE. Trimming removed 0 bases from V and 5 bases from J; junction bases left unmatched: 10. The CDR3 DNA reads TGTGCCAGCAGCGTAGGACCGGGACTAGGGGCGAACGAGCAGTACTTC. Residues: CASSVGPGLGANEQYF. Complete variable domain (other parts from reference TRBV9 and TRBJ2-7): DSGVTQTPKHLITATGQRVTLRCSPRSGDLSVYWYQQSLDQGLQFLIQYYNGEERAKGNILERFSAQQFPDLHSELNLSSLELGDSALYFCASSVGPGLGANEQYFGPGTRLTVT.

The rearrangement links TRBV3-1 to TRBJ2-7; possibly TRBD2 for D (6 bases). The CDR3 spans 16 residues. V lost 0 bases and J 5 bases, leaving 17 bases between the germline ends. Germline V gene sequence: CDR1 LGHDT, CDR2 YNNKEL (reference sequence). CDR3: CASSQDAAGTLDEQYF. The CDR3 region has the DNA TGTGCCAGCAGCCAAGATGCCGCCGGGACTTTGGACGAGCAGTACTTC.

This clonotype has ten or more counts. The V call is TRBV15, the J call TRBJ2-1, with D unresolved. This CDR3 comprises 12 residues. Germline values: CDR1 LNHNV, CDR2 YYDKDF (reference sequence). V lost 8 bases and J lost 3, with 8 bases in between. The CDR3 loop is CATRGYYNEQFF. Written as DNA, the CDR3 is TGTGCCACCCGTGGGTACTACAATGAGCAGTTCTTC.

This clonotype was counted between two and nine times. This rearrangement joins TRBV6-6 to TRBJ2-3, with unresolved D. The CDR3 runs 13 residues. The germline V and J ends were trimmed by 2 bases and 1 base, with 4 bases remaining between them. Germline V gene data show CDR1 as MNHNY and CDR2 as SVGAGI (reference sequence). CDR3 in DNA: TGTGCCAGCAGTTACGTGGGCACAGATACGCAGTATTTT. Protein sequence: CASSYVGTDTQYF.

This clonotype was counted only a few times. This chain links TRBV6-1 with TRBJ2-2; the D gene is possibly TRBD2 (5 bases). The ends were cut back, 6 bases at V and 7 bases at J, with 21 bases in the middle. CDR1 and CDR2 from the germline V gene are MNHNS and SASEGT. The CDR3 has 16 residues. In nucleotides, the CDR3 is TGTGCCAGCAGCTCCCTGAGGGCGCCTGGAGGCGGGGAGCTGTTTTTT. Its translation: CASSSLRAPGGGELFF.

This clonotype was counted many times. This CDR3 is CASGLGTSGSEQYF. The DNA of the CDR3 is TGTGCTAGTGGTTTGGGGACTAGCGGGAGCGAGCAGTACTTC. The chain links TRBV12-5 to TRBJ2-7; 13 nucleotides line up with TRBD2. The CDR3 runs 14 residues. Germline trimming cut 1 base from V and 6 bases from J; bases unmatched to any gene: 0. The germline gives CDR1 LGHNT, CDR2 FRNRAP.

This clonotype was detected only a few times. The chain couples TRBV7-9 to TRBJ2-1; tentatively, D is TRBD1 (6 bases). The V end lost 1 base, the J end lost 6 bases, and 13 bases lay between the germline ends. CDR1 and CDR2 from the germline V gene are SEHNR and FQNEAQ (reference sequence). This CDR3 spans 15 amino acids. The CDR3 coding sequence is TGTGCCAGCAGCTTAGATGAGGGCAGGGGCAATGAGCAGTTCTTC. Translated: CASSLDEGRGNEQFF.

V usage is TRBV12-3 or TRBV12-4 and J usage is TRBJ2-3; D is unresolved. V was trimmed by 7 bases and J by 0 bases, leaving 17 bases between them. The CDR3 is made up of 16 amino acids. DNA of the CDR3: TGTGCCAGCAACGATCGGGTAGGACCCAGCACAGATACGCAGTATTTT. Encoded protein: CASNDRVGPSTDTQYF.

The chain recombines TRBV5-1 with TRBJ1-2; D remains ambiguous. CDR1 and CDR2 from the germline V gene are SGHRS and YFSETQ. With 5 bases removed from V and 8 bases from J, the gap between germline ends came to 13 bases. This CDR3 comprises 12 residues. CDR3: CASRRDPEGYTF. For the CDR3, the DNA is TGCGCCAGCAGAAGGGATCCGGAAGGCTACACCTTC.

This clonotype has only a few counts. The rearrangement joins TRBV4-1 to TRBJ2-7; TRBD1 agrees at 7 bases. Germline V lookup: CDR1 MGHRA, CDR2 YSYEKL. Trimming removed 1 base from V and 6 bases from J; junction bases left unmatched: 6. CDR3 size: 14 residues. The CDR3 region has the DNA TGCGCCAGCAGCCAAGGCGACGGGACAGCCGAGCAGTACTTC. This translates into CASSQGDGTAEQYF.

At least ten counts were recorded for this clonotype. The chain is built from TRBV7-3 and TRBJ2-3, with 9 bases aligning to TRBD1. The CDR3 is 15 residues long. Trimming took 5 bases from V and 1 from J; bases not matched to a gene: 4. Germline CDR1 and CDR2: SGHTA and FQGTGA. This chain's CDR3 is CASSMTGGGTDTQYF. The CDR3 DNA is TGTGCCAGCAGCATGACAGGGGGGGGCACAGATACGCAGTATTTT.

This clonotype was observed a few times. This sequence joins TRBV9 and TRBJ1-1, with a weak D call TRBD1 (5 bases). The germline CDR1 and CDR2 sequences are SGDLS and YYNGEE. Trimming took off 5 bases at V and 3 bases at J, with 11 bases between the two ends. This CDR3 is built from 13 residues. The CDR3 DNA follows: TGTGCCAGCAGGGGCATAGGGGACACTGAAGCTTTCTTT. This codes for CASRGIGDTEAFF.